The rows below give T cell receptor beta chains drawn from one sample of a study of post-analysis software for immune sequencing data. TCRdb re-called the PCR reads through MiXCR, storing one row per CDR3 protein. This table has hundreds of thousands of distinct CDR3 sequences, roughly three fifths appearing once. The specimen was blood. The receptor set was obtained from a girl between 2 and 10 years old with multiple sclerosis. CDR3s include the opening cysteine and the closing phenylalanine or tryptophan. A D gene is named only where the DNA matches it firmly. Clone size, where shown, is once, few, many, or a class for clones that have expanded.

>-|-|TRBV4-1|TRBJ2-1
CASSQALARISSYNEQFF
TGCGCCAGCAGCCAAGCCCTAGCGAGAATTAGCTCCTACAATGAGCAGTTCTTC
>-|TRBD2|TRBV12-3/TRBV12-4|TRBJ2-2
CASSSGLAGGPRTGELFF
TGTGCCAGCAGTTCCGGACTAGCGGGGGGGCCAAGAACCGGGGAGCTGTTTTTT
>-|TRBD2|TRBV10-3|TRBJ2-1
CAISESNGSGVQFF
TGTGCCATCAGTGAGTCGAACGGGAGCGGGGTGCAGTTCTTC
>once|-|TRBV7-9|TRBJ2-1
CASSSLAAGSNSYNEQFF
TGTGCCAGCAGCTCTTTAGCGGCCGGAAGTAATTCCTACAATGAGCAGTTCTTC
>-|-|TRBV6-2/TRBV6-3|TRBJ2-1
CASSPGGLSNEQFF
TGTGCCAGCAGCCCGGGGGGCCTCTCCAATGAGCAGTTCTTC
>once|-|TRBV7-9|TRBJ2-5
CASSPTGAGDGGETQYF
TGTGCCAGCAGCCCGACCGGGGCAGGGGACGGAGGAGAGACCCAGTACTTC
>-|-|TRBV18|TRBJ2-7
CASSQGVPSYEQYF
TGTGCCAGCTCACAGGGGGTCCCCTCCTACGAGCAGTACTTC
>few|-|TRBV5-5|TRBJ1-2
CASSLGLDGYTF
TGTGCCAGCAGCTTGGGTCTCGATGGCTACACCTTC
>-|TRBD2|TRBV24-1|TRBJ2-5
CATSRAGGRETQYF
TGTGCCACCAGCCGCGCGGGGGGCCGAGAGACCCAGTACTTC
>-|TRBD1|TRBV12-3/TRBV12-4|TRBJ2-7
CASIRQGGYEQYF
TGTGCCAGCATTAGACAGGGGGGCTACGAGCAGTACTTC
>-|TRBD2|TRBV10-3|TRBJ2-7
CAISPIAGGVGDEQYF
TGTGCCATCAGTCCTATAGCGGGAGGGGTCGGCGACGAGCAGTACTTC
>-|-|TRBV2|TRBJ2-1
CASSVARMGEQFF
TGTGCCAGCAGTGTGGCTAGGATGGGTGAGCAGTTCTTC
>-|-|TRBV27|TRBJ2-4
CASSLSRQNIQYF
TGTGCCAGCAGTTTATCCCGGCAGAACATTCAGTACTTC
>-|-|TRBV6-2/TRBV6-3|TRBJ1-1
CASSYGHLTEAFF
TGTGCCAGCAGTTACGGACACCTCACTGAAGCTTTCTTT
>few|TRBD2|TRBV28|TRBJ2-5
CASSSTSGREETQYF
TGTGCCAGCAGTTCTACTAGCGGGAGGGAGGAGACCCAGTACTTC
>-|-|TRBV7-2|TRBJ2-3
CASSLFRGGLFTDTQYF
TGTGCCAGCAGCTTATTTCGCGGGGGCCTATTCACAGATACGCAGTATTTT
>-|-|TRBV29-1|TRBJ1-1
CSVENHGDTEAFF
TGCAGCGTTGAAAATCACGGGGATACTGAAGCTTTCTTT
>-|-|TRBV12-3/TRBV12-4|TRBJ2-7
CASSSSAKGYEQYF
TGTGCCAGCAGCTCTAGCGCTAAGGGGTACGAGCAGTACTTC
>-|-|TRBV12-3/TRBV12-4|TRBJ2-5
CASSPKSETQYF
TGTGCCAGCAGCCCTAAGAGTGAGACCCAGTACTTC
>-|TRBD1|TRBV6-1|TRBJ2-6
CASSDYLGGSWANVLTF
TGTGCCAGCAGTGACTACTTAGGGGGCAGCTGGGCCAACGTCCTGACTTTC
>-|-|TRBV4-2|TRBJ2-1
CASSQEVNGRAEQFF
TGTGCCAGCAGCCAAGAAGTCAATGGCAGGGCTGAGCAGTTCTTC
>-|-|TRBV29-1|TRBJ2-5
CSGDGTLGAETQYF
TGCAGCGGTGATGGGACTTTAGGGGCGGAGACCCAGTACTTC
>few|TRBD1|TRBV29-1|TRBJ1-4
CSVESGGGEKLFF
TGCAGCGTTGAATCAGGGGGAGGTGAAAAACTGTTTTTT
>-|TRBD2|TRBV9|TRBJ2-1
CASSPGLAGARNEQFF
TGTGCCAGCAGCCCAGGACTAGCGGGAGCACGCAATGAGCAGTTCTTC
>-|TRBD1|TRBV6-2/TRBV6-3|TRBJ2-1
CASSFARDRVIGNEQFF
TGTGCCAGCAGTTTTGCCCGCGACAGGGTAATAGGAAATGAGCAGTTCTTC
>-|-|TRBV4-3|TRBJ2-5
CASSQDVLRGGETQYF
TGCGCCAGCAGCCAAGATGTGCTGAGGGGAGGAGAGACCCAGTACTTC
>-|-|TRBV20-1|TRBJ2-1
CSAREAAHEQFF
TGCAGTGCTAGAGAGGCCGCCCATGAGCAGTTCTTC
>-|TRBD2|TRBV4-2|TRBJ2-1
CASSPGTSGRNNEQFF
TGTGCCAGCAGCCCCGGGACTAGCGGGAGGAACAATGAGCAGTTCTTC
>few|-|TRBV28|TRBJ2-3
CASSILKLRTAISTDTQYF
TGTGCCAGCAGTATCCTAAAGCTACGGACAGCCATAAGCACAGATACGCAGTATTTT
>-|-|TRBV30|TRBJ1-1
CAWTPMNTEAFF
TGTGCCTGGACACCAATGAACACTGAAGCTTTCTTT